This T cell receptor beta chain stems from a study of shared clonotypes between healthy human individuals. Only in-frame clones appear in the TCRdb table, and some are missing; sequencing was by immunoSEQ multiplex PCR. The sample records under 550,000 clones, approximately 95% being singletons. CDR1 LNHDA and CDR2 SQIVND come from the germline V gene (reference sequence). This CDR3 is built from 14 residues. The V and J ends lost 10 bases and 5 bases respectively, with 17 bases between them. Input material: naive CD4+ T cells sorted from blood. Indicated subset: CD45RA+ positively selected. This rearrangement joins TRBV19 to TRBJ2-2; D may be TRBD1 (6 bases). This TCR was sampled from a woman in her twenties or thirties in good health. The CDR3 loop is CATDPGARTGELFF. In DNA form, the CDR3 reads TGTGCCACCGACCCAGGGGCGCGGACCGGGGAGCTGTTTTTT.